The next 27 T cell receptor beta chains were all read from a single sample in a study of blood T cells in healthy people across ages. A J-beta primer mix and a sample-barcoded 5' primer were used in a second PCR of about 6 to 12 cycles. TCRdb independently ran MiXCR on the 5' RACE reads; one entry per CDR3 protein. The table shows 1.5 million to 1.8 million distinct CDR3 sequences, with around 40% occurring only once. Sequencing was performed on blood. These receptors originate from a woman aged 18-29 years in good health.

The rearrangement links TRBV29-1 to TRBJ1-1, with 7 positions matching TRBD1. There are 13 residues in the CDR3. Germline V gene data show CDR1 as SQVTM and CDR2 as ANQGSEA. After removal of 7 bases from V and 1 base from J, the junction contained 6 bases not matched to a gene. In nucleotides, the CDR3 is TGCAGCGGGCGCGGGACAGCGAACACTGAAGCTTTCTTT. Protein sequence: CSGRGTANTEAFF.

On this clonotype: The CDR3 does not end in the conserved phenylalanine or tryptophan, so this is likely a read error. V gene TRBV20-1 combines with J gene TRBJ2-7, with D tentatively TRBD1 (6 bases). CDR1 and CDR2 (germline): DFQATT, SNEGSKA (reference sequence). The CDR3 runs to 13 residues. The chain's CDR3 is CRPQGSSYNEQYS. The CDR3 DNA reads TGCAGACCCCAGGGGAGCTCCTACAATGAGCAGTACTCC.

The chain links TRBV29-1 to TRBJ2-1; D is possibly TRBD2 (6 bases). Looked up from germline, CDR1 is SQVTM and CDR2 is ANQGSEA. Trimming shortened V by 6 bases and J by 3 bases, and 15 bases separated the two germline ends. There are 14 residues in the CDR3. The CDR3 region has the DNA TGCAGCGTCCCCCGCGGGACCTGCTACAATGAGCAGTTCTTC. This sequence encodes CSVPRGTCYNEQFF.

This clonotype was seen more than once but under ten times. The chain carries TRBV4-2 and TRBJ1-2; no clear D. The ends were cut back, 0 bases at V and 8 bases at J, with 25 bases in the middle. CDR3 length equals 18 residues. Germline CDR1 is LGHNA and CDR2 is YNFKEQ. The CDR3 protein is CASSQDLYRSTNRGGYTF. DNA for the CDR3: TGTGCCAGCAGCCAAGATCTCTACCGTAGCACAAACCGGGGAGGCTACACCTTC.

The V call is TRBV27, the J call TRBJ1-1, with D uncertain. The CDR3 sequence is 13 residues long. The V gene's germline CDR1 is MNHEY and CDR2 SMNVEV (reference sequence). V lost 7 bases and J 7 bases, leaving 16 bases between the germline ends. Written as DNA, the CDR3 is TGTGCCAGCACCCCCGGGTCGCACGGTGAAGCTTTCTTT. As protein: CASTPGSHGEAFF.

The chain employs TRBV7-2 and TRBJ2-7; 7 bases line up with TRBD1. Germline loops: CDR1 SGHTA, CDR2 FQGNSA. This CDR3 is built from 15 residues. J was trimmed by 2 bases and V by 5 bases; bases with no gene match: 9. This CDR3 reads CASSPRTGLTYEQYF. DNA for the CDR3: TGTGCCAGCAGCCCAAGGACAGGACTCACCTACGAGCAGTACTTC.

This clonotype was seen a few times. This rearrangement joins TRBV3-1 to TRBJ1-1, with a weak D call TRBD1 (6 bases). The germline CDR1 and CDR2 sequences are LGHDT and YNNKEL (reference sequence). The CDR3 loop spans 14 amino acids. The ends were cut back, 6 bases at V and 1 base at J, with 12 bases in the middle. CDR3 DNA sequence: TGTGCCAGCAGACCCGGGACACGGAACACTGAAGCTTTCTTT. Translated: CASRPGTRNTEAFF.

This clonotype appeared a single time. The V call is TRBV29-1, the J call TRBJ2-7; the match to TRBD2 covers 7 bases. The CDR3 loop spans 14 amino acids. V lost 5 bases to trimming and J lost 7 bases; unmatched junction nucleotides: 14. CDR1 is SQVTM, CDR2 ANQGSEA, per germline. CDR3 protein: CSVSAGRLYNEQYF. CDR3 DNA: TGCAGCGTTTCAGCGGGGCGCCTCTACAATGAGCAGTACTTC.

The chain recombines TRBV10-3 with TRBJ1-3, with 7 positions matching TRBD1. Germline assignment: CDR1 ENHRY and CDR2 SYGVKD. V shed 4 bases and J 3 bases; nucleotides not matched to a gene: 0. This CDR3 spans 13 amino acids. The CDR3 bases are TGTGCCATCAGTGCAGGGGGTGGAAACACCATATATTTT. This translates into CAISAGGGNTIYF.

J is TRBJ2-5 and V is TRBV10-3, with D hard to call. The CDR3 consists of 15 residues. V was clipped by 5 bases and J by 2 bases, with 15 bases between them. In germline, CDR1 is ENHRY, CDR2 SYGVKD. This chain's CDR3 is CAISRAAGPQETQYF. CDR3 DNA sequence: TGTGCCATCAGTCGGGCGGCAGGCCCGCAAGAGACCCAGTACTTC.

This chain connects TRBV4-3 to TRBJ1-5; D possibly corresponds to TRBD1 (5 bases). V was cut by 3 bases and J by 7 bases, with 13 bases left in between. Per germline, CDR1 LGHNA and CDR2 YSLEER. The CDR3 has 14 residues. This CDR3 reads CASSQKGNEQPQHF. CDR3 nucleotide sequence: TGCGCCAGCAGCCAGAAGGGGAATGAGCAGCCCCAGCATTTT.

This clonotype came up a few times. The chain carries TRBV10-3 and TRBJ2-7; possible D gene TRBD1, 5 bases. Trimming shortened V by 3 bases and J by 1 base, and 10 bases separated the two germline ends. Per germline, CDR1 ENHRY and CDR2 SYGVKD. The CDR3 has 14 residues. Here the CDR3 reads CAISDQGDSYEQYF. Written as DNA, the CDR3 is TGTGCCATCAGTGACCAAGGGGATTCCTACGAGCAGTACTTC.

This clonotype was counted a few times. A read error may account for a junction end that differs from germline. The chain links TRBV4-3 to TRBJ2-3; TRBD2 agrees at 11 bases. The germline CDR1 and CDR2 sequences are LGHNA and YSLEER. The CDR3 contains 16 residues. The CDR3 DNA follows: TGCGCCAACAGCCGGGGGGGACTAGCGGTAACAGATACGCAGTATTTT. This encodes CANSRGGLAVTDTQYF.

The chain recombines TRBV6-5 with TRBJ1-5; unclear D gene. V dropped 5 bases and J dropped 9 bases, with 14 bases sitting between them. CDR1 is MNHEY and CDR2 is SVGAGI in the germline V gene. The CDR3 has 13 residues. The CDR3 spells CASSRTVDWPQHF. The CDR3 DNA reads as TGTGCCAGCAGTCGCACGGTGGATTGGCCCCAGCATTTT.

This clonotype was found a few times. The chain couples TRBV7-6 to TRBJ1-1; unclear D gene. From germline, CDR1 is SGHVS and CDR2 FNYEAQ. Between the trimmed V and J ends, which lost 5 bases and 0 bases, there was a span of 10 bases. The CDR3 covers 14 residues. The CDR3 coding sequence is TGTGCCAGCAGCGAGGAGCTCATGAACACTGAAGCTTTCTTT. Translating it yields CASSEELMNTEAFF. Complete variable domain (other parts from reference TRBV7-6 and TRBJ1-1): GAGVSQSPRYKVTKRGQDVALRCDPISGHVSLYWYRQALGQGPEFLTYFNYEAQQDKSGLPNDRFSAERPEGSISTLTIQRTEQRDSAMYRCASSEELMNTEAFFGQGTRLTVV.

The chain employs TRBV11-2 and TRBJ2-3; 12 bases map to TRBD2. From germline, CDR1 is SGHAT and CDR2 FQNNGV. Trimming at V came to 4 bases and at J to 4 bases, leaving 6 bases not matched to a gene. This CDR3 contains 16 residues. The CDR3 reads CASSYRLAGVADTQYF. DNA of the CDR3: TGTGCCAGCAGCTACAGACTAGCGGGGGTGGCAGATACGCAGTATTTT.

CDR3 DNA: TGTGCCAGCGGACCAGCAGGGAAAGAAGGCTACACCTTC. Translation: CASGPAGKEGYTF. The chain is built from TRBV5-4 and TRBJ1-2; D is perhaps TRBD1 (5 bases). Germline assignment: CDR1 SGHNT and CDR2 YYREEE (reference sequence). V was trimmed by 7 bases and J by 8 bases, leaving 18 bases between them. The CDR3 is 13 residues long.

This chain links TRBV3-1 with TRBJ2-3; the match to TRBD1 covers 9 bases. Germline CDR1 and CDR2: LGHDT and YNNKEL (reference sequence). The CDR3 spans 19 residues. Trimming took 9 bases from V and 0 from J; bases not matched to a gene: 19. CDR3 coding DNA: TGTGCCAGTACAACGACCTACAGGGGGCCCAACCCTAGCACAGATACGCAGTATTTT. Its translation is CASTTTYRGPNPSTDTQYF.

The chain employs TRBV20-1 and TRBJ2-7; D perhaps matches TRBD2 (5 bases). The CDR3 runs to 12 residues. V shed 6 bases and J shed 6 bases, with 15 bases lying between them. The germline V gene encodes CDR1 DFQATT and CDR2 SNEGSKA (reference sequence). The DNA for the CDR3 is TGCAGTGCGAGTACCCTAGCCGGCGAGCAGTACTTC. Translated: CSASTLAGEQYF.

This clonotype was found a few times. CDR3 DNA sequence: TGCAGCGTTGAAGATCGGAGGGGGGGACTAGCCAAAAACATTCAGTACTTC. Its protein is CSVEDRRGGLAKNIQYF. The chain joins TRBV29-1 to TRBJ2-4, with D perhaps matching TRBD2 (7 bases). The germline V and J ends were trimmed by 0 bases and 0 bases, with 15 bases remaining between them. CDR1 is SQVTM, CDR2 ANQGSEA, per germline. CDR3 size: 17 residues.

The CDR3 bases are TGTGCCAGCAGCCAAAAGGGTTGGGATACGCAGTATTTT. Translating it yields CASSQKGWDTQYF. The chain couples TRBV3-1 to TRBJ2-3; D is unresolved. This CDR3 has 13 amino acids. CDR1 is LGHDT and CDR2 is YNNKEL in the germline V gene (reference sequence). V lost 2 bases and J lost 6, with 9 bases in between.

The chain recombines TRBV20-1 with TRBJ2-7; tentative D call: TRBD1 (7 bases). V gave up 0 bases and J gave up 4 bases, with 10 bases separating them. CDR1 and CDR2 (germline): DFQATT, SNEGSKA (reference sequence). The CDR3 is made up of 13 amino acids. CDR3 loop: CSAREPGGYEQYF. CDR3 sequence (DNA): TGCAGTGCTAGAGAACCAGGGGGGTACGAGCAGTACTTC.

The sample holds a few counts of this clonotype. The V and J genes are TRBV7-3 and TRBJ2-5; D ambiguous. V lost 5 bases, J lost 4 bases, and 17 bases lay in between. This CDR3 spans 15 amino acids. Germline CDR1 and CDR2: SGHTA and FQGTGA. The CDR3 region has the DNA TGTGCCAGCAGCCCCCGATCTTCGGGTTTAGAGACCCAGTACTTC. Protein: CASSPRSSGLETQYF.

CDR3 nucleotide sequence: TGTGCCACCAGCAGAGAACGGCGGAGCACAGATACGCAGTATTTT. Its protein product is CATSRERRSTDTQYF. The genes are TRBV15 and TRBJ2-3; D is uncertain. From germline, CDR1 is LNHNV and CDR2 YYDKDF (reference sequence). The ends were cut back, 0 bases at V and 0 bases at J, with 7 bases in the middle. The CDR3 has 15 amino acids.

The chain joins TRBV7-8 to TRBJ1-5; D gene ambiguous. Germline CDR1 is SGHVS and CDR2 is FQNEAQ. The CDR3 length is 16 residues. V gave up 5 bases and J gave up 1 base, with 15 bases separating them. Written as DNA, the CDR3 is TGTGCCAGCAGCAACCAGCGGTTTTTGAGCAATCAGCCCCAGCATTTT. The encoded protein is CASSNQRFLSNQPQHF. The full variable domain, rest sourced from reference TRBV7-8 and TRBJ1-5, is GAGVSQSPRYKVAKRGQDVALRCDPISGHVSLFWYQQALGQGPEFLTYFQNEAQLDKSGLPSDRFFAERPEGSVSTLKIQRTQQEDSAVYLCASSNQRFLSNQPQHFGDGTRLSIL.

The chain joins TRBV27 to TRBJ2-3; 7 positions match TRBD1. The V and J ends lost 7 bases and 8 bases, in that order; junction bases with no gene match: 18. Germline lookup yields CDR1 MNHEY and CDR2 SMNVEV (reference sequence). The CDR3 runs to 16 residues. CDR3 in amino acids: CASKPLRDSPLGTQYF. The CDR3 nucleotides read TGTGCCAGCAAGCCACTCAGGGACAGCCCATTAGGTACGCAGTATTTT.

This clonotype was picked up a small number of times. The rearrangement uses TRBV29-1 and TRBJ1-1; no definite D call. Per germline, CDR1 SQVTM and CDR2 ANQGSEA. Trimming removed 2 bases at V and 5 bases at J, with 6 bases between. The CDR3 totals 11 residues. As DNA, the CDR3 is TGCAGCGTTGAATTTGGGACTGAAGCTTTCTTT. Translating gives CSVEFGTEAFF.